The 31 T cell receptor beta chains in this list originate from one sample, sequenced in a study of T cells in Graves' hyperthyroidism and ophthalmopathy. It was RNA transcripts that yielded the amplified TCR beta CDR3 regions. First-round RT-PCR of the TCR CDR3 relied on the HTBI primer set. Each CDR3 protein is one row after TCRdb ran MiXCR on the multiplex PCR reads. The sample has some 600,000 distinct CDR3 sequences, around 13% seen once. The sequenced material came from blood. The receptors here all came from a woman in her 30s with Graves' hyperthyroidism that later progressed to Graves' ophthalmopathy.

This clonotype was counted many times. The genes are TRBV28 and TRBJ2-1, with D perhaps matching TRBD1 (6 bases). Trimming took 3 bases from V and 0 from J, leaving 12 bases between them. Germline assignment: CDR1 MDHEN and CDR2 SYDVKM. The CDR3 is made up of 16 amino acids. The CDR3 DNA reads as TGTGCCAGCAGTTTCCTCACAGGGAGCTCCTACAATGAGCAGTTCTTC. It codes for CASSFLTGSSYNEQFF.

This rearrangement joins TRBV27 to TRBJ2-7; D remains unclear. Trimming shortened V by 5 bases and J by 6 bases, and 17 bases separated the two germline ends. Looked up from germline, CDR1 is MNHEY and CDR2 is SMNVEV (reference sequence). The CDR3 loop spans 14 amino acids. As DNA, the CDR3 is TGTGCCAGCAGTACGGGCCTAGACAACAGCGAGCAGTACTTC. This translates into CASSTGLDNSEQYF.

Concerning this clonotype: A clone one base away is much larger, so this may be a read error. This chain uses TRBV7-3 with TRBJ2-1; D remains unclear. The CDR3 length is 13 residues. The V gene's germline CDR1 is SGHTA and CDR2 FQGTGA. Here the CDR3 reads CASSLFSYNKQFF. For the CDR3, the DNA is TGTGCCAGCAGCTTATTCTCCTACAATAAGCAGTTCTTC.

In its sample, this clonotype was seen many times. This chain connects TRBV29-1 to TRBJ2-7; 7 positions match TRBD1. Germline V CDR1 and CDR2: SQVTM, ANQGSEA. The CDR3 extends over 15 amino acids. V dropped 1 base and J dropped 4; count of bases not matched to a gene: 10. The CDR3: CSVEVGQRREYEQYF. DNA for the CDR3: TGCAGCGTTGAAGTGGGACAGCGGAGAGAATACGAGCAGTACTTC.

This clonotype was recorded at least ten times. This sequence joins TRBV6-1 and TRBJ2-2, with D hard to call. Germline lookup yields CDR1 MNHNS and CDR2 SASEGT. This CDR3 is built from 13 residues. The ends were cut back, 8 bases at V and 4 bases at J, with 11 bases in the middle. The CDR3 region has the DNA TGTGCCAGCTACCGGACCACCACCGGGGAGCTGTTTTTT. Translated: CASYRTTTGELFF.

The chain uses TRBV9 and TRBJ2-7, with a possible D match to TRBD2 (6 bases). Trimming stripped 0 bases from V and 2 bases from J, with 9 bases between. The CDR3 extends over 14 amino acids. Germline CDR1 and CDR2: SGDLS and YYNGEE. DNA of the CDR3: TGTGCCAGCAGCGTAGACGGGGGTGCCTACGAGCAGTACTTC. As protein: CASSVDGGAYEQYF.

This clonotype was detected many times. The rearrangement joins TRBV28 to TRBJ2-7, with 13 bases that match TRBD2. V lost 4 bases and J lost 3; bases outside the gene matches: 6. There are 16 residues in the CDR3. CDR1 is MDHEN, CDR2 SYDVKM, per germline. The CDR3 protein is CASSWTSGSSGYEQYF. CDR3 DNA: TGTGCCAGCAGTTGGACTAGCGGGAGTAGTGGCTACGAGCAGTACTTC.

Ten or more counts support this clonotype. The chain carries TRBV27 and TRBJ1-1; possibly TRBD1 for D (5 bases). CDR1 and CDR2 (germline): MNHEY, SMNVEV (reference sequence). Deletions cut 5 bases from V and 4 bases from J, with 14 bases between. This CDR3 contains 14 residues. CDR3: CASSPAGVGTEAFF. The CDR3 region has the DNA TGTGCCAGCAGTCCCGCGGGGGTTGGCACTGAAGCTTTCTTT.

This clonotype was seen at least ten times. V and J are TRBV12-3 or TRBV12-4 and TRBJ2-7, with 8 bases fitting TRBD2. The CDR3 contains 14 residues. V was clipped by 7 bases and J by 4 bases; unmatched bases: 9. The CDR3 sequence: CASIRGGGAYEQYF. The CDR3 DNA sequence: TGTGCCAGCATCCGGGGGGGGGGGGCGTACGAGCAGTACTTC.

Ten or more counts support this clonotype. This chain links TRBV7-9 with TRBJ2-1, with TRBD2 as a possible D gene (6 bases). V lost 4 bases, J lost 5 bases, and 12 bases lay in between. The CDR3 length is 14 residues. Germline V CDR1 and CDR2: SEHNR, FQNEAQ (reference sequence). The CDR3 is CASSSGVTDNEQFF. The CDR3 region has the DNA TGTGCCAGCAGCTCGGGGGTCACCGACAATGAGCAGTTCTTC.

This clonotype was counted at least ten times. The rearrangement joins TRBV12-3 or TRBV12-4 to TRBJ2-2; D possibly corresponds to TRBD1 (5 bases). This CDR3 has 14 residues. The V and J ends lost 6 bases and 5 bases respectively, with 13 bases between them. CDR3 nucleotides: TGTGCCAGCAGGTTGACAGACCGAACCGGGGAGCTGTTTTTT. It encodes CASRLTDRTGELFF.

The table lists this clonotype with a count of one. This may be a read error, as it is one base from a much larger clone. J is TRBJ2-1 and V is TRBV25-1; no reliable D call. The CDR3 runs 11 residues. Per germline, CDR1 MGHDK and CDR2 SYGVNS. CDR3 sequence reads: CAGSNSNEQFF. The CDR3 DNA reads TGTGCCGGCAGTAACAGCAATGAGCAGTTCTTC.

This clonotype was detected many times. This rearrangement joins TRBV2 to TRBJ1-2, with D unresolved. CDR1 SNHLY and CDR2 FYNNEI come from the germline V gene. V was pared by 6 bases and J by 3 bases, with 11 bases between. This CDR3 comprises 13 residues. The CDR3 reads CASSRESYYGYTF. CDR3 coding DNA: TGTGCCAGCAGCCGGGAGTCTTACTATGGCTACACCTTC.

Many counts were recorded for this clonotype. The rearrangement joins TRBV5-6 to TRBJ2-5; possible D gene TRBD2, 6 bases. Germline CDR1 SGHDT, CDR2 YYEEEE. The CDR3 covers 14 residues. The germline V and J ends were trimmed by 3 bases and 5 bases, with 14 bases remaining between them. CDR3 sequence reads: CASSYGGLTETQYF. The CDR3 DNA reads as TGTGCCAGCAGCTACGGAGGGCTGACGGAGACCCAGTACTTC.

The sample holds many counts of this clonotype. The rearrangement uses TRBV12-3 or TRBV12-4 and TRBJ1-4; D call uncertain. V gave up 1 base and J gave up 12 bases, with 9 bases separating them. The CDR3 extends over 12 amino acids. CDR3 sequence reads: CASSLEAQELFF. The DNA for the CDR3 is TGTGCCAGCAGTTTAGAGGCCCAAGAACTGTTTTTT.

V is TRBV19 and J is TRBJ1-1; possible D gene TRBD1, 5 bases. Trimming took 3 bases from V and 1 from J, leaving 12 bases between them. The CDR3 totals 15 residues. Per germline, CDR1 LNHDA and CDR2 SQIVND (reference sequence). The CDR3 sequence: CASSIPQGRNTEAFF. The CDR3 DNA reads TGTGCCAGTAGTATCCCTCAGGGAAGGAACACTGAAGCTTTCTTT.

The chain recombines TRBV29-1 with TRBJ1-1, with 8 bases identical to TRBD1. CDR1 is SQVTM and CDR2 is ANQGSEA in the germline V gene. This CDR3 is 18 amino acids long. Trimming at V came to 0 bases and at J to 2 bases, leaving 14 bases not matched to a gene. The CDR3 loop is CSVEDEGTGAGGNTEAFF. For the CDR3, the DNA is TGCAGCGTTGAAGATGAAGGGACAGGTGCAGGGGGCAACACTGAAGCTTTCTTT.

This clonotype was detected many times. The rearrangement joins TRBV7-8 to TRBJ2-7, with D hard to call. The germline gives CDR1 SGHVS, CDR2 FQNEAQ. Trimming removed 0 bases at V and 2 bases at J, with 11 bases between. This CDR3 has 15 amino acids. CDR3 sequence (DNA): TGTGCCAGCAGCTTAGCGCTAGGCAGAACCTACGAGCAGTACTTC. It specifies CASSLALGRTYEQYF.

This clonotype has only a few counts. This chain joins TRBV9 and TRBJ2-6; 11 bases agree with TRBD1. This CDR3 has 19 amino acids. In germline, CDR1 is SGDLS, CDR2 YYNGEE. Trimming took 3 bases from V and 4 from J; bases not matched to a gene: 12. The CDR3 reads CASSARRDRGSWGANVLTF. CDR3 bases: TGTGCCAGCAGCGCCCGACGGGACAGGGGGTCATGGGGGGCCAACGTCCTGACTTTC.

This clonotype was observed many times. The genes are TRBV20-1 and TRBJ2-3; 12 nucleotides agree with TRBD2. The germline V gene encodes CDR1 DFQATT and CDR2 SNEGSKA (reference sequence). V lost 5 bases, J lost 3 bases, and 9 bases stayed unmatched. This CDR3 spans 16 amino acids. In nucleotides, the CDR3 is TGCAGTGCTCGGCCCGGACTAGCGGGATTTACAGATACGCAGTATTTT. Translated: CSARPGLAGFTDTQYF.

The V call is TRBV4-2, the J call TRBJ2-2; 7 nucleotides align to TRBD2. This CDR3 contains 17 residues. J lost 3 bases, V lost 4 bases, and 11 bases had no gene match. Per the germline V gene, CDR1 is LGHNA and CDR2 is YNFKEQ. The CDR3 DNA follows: TGTGCCAGCAGCCCCCCGGACGGGAGGAACGACACCGGGGAGCTGTTTTTT. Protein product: CASSPPDGRNDTGELFF.

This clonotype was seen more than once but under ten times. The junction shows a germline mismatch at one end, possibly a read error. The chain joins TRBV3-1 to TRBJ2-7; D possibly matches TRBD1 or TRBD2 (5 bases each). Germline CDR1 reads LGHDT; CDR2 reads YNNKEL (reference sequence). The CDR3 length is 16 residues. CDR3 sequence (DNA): TGTACCAGCAGCGCAAGAGGGGCCCTAAGTTGGTCCGAGCAGTACTTC. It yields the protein CTSSARGALSWSEQYF.

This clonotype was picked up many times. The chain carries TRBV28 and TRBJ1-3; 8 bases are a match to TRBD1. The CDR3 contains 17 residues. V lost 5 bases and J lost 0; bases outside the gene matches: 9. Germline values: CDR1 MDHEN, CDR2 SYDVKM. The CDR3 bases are TGTGCCAGCAGTCCCGCGGGACAGGCCACCTCTGGAAACACCATATATTTT. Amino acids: CASSPAGQATSGNTIYF.

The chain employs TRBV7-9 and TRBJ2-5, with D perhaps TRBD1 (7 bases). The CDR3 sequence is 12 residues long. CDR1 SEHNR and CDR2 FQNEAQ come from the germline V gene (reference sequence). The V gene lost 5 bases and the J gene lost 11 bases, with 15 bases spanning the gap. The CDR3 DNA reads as TGTGCCAGCAGCACGCAGGGGGGCGGTCAGTACTTC. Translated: CASSTQGGGQYF. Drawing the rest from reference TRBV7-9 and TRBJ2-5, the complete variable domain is DTGVSQNPRHKITKRGQNVTFRCDPISEHNRLYWYRQTLGQGPEFLTYFQNEAQLEKSRLLSDRFSAERPKGSFSTLEIQRTEQGDSAMYLCASSTQGGGQYFGPGTRLLVL.

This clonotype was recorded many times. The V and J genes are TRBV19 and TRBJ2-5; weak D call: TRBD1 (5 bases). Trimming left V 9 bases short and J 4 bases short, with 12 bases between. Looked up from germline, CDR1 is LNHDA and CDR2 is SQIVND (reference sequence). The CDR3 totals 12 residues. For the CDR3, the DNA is TGTGCCAGCAGCTTTCAGGGAGAGACCCAGTACTTC. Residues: CASSFQGETQYF.

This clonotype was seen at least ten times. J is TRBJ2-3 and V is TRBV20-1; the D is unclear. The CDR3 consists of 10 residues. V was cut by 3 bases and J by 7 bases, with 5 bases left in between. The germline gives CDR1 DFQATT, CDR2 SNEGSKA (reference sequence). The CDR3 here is CSASWNTQYF. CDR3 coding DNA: TGCAGTGCTAGTTGGAATACGCAGTATTTT.

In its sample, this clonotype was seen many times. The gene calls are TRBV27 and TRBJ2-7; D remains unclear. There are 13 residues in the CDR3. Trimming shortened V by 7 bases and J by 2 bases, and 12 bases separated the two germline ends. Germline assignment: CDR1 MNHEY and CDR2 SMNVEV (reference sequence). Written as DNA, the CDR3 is TGTGCCAGCAAGGCGAACGGTGCCTACGAGCAGTACTTC. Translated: CASKANGAYEQYF.

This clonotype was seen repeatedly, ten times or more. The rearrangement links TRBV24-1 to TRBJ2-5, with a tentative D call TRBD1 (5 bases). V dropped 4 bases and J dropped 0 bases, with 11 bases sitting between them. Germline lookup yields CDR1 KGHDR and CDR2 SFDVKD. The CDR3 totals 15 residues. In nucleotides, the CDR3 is TGTGCCACCAGTGACACTGACAGTCACCAAGAGACCCAGTACTTC. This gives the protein CATSDTDSHQETQYF.

This CDR3 is CASSLGQVQSYTF. The CDR3 nucleotides read TGTGCCAGCAGCTTGGGACAGGTGCAAAGCTACACCTTC. The chain recombines TRBV5-6 with TRBJ1-2; TRBD1 might be the D (6 bases). This CDR3 is 13 amino acids long. Between the trimmed V and J ends, which lost 0 bases and 9 bases, there was a span of 12 bases. Per the germline V gene, CDR1 is SGHDT and CDR2 is YYEEEE.

The CDR3 DNA sequence: TGTGCCAGCTCACTGGGGGCGGTGAACACTGAAGCTTTCTTT. This encodes CASSLGAVNTEAFF. The chain uses TRBV18 and TRBJ1-1; a possible D gene is TRBD1 (6 bases). Germline CDR1 is KGHSH and CDR2 is LQKENI. V was pared by 4 bases and J by 0 bases, with 9 bases between. CDR3 size: 14 residues.

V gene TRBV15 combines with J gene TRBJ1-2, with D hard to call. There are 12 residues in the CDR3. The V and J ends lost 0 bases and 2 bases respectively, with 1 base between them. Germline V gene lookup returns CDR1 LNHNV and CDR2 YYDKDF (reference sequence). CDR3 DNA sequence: TGTGCCACCAGCAGAGACAACTATGGCTACACCTTC. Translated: CATSRDNYGYTF. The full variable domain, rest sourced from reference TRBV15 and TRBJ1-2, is DAMVIQNPRYQVTQFGKPVTLSCSQTLNHNVMYWYQQKSSQAPKLLFHYYDKDFNNEADTPDNFQSRRPNTSFCFLDIRSPGLGDTAMYLCATSRDNYGYTFGSGTRLTVV.